This TCR beta chain was documented in a study of blood T cells in healthy people across ages. This clonotype was seen only a few times. The CDR3 covers 15 residues. Germline loops: CDR1 MNHEY, CDR2 SMNVEV (reference sequence). V was shortened by 7 bases and J by 5 bases, with 19 bases between the two germline ends. The use of a sample-barcoded 5' primer and a J-beta primer mix characterized a second PCR of 7 to 11 cycles. TCRdb redid the calling of the 5' RACE reads with MiXCR, one entry per CDR3 protein. Of 650,000 to 1,000,000 distinct CDR3 sequences listed, under 40% are singletons. This receptor was obtained from a man between 18 and 29 years old in good health. V is TRBV27 and J is TRBJ2-3; possibly TRBD2 for D (7 bases). What was sequenced was blood. CDR3 coding DNA: TGTGCCAGCACTCGTGGGGGGGGGCGGGGAGATACGCAGTATTTT. Encoded protein: CASTRGGGRGDTQYF.